The next 3 T cell receptor beta chains were all read from a single sample in a study of graft-versus-host responses after intestinal transplantation (dated by TCRdb to the early 2020s). Taken with the paper, the label for time point translates to: cells obtained before transplantation from donor or recipient. Receptor amplification or capture employed the immunoSEQ multiplex PCR assay. The clones in this table, taken by TCRdb from immuneACCESS, are in-frame only. Not every clone is retained; where verified, under half of the shortfall comes from an unresolved V gene, and the cause of the rest is unknown. This sample lists tens of thousands of clones; approximately 92% were detected once. The top ten clones comprise roughly 0.5% of the sample. The antigens for these receptors are not known. Source: unstimulated CD8+ T cells sorted from spleen or lymph node cells, taken before intestinal transplant. The receptors originated from a human donor who received an intestinal transplant.

J is TRBJ2-7 and V is TRBV6-1, with 7 bases that match TRBD2. With V trimmed by 1 base and J by 0 bases, 3 bases remained unmatched. Germline CDR1 reads MNHNS; CDR2 reads SASEGT. The CDR3 has 15 residues. As DNA, the CDR3 is TGTGCCAGCAGTGAAGGGGGGGGGATCTCCTACGAGCAGTACTTC. Amino acid sequence: CASSEGGGISYEQYF.

This rearrangement joins TRBV27 to TRBJ2-5, with a possible D match to TRBD2 (5 bases). The last part of the DNA fits TRBJ2-7 better; the J call may be wrong. Looked up from germline, CDR1 is MNHEY and CDR2 is SMNVEV (reference sequence). This CDR3 region has 16 residues. For the CDR3, the DNA is TGTGCCAGCAGTTTAGGTTCCAGCGGAGGACCCTACGAGCAGTACTTC. Translation gives CASSLGSSGGPYEQYF.

This clone was found a few times. This chain uses TRBV13 with TRBJ1-4, with 9 bases lining up with TRBD1. Germline values: CDR1 PRHDT, CDR2 FYEKMQ (reference sequence). The CDR3 consists of 16 residues. V lost 4 bases, J lost 5 bases, and 8 bases stayed unmatched. The CDR3 region has the DNA TGTGCCAGCAGCTCTGACTCGGGGACAGGGAATGAAAAACTGTTTTTT. Protein sequence: CASSSDSGTGNEKLFF.